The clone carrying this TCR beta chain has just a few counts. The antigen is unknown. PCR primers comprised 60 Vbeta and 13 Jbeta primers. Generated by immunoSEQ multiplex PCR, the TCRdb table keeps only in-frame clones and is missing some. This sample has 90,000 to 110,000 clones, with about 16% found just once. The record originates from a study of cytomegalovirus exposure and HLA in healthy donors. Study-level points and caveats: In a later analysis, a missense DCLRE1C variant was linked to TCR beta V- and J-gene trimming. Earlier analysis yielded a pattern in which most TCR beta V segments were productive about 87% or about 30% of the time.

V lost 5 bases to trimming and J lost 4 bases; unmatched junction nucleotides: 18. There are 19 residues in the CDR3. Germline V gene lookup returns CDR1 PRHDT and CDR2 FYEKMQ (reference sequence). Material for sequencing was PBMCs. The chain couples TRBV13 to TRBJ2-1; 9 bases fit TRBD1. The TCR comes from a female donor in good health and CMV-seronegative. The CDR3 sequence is CASSAIGTGMTLPYNEQFF. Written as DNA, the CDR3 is TGTGCCAGCAGCGCCATCGGGACAGGGATGACCCTCCCGTACAATGAGCAGTTCTTC.